The following is a TCR beta chain sequence with its context. This specimen comes from a study of T cell changes during pregnancy in multiple sclerosis. Sequenced by immunoSEQ multiplex PCR; TCRdb stores in-frame clones only, minus some. The sample contains around 70,000 clones, around 90% of which appear only once. The sample here was CD4+ T cells from peripheral blood mononuclear cells, taken after pregnancy. This TCR was recovered from a female donor with multiple sclerosis, enrolled in a pregnancy study.

CDR3 protein: CASTPSGSYGEQFF. As DNA, the CDR3 is TGTGCCAGCACTCCTAGCGGGAGTTATGGTGAGCAGTTCTTC. The J gene is TRBJ2-1, the V gene TRBV6-6; TRBD2 matches 10 bases. The V and J ends lost 7 bases and 9 bases, in that order; junction bases with no gene match: 9. Looked up from germline, CDR1 is MNHNY and CDR2 is SVGAGI (reference sequence). This CDR3 contains 14 residues.